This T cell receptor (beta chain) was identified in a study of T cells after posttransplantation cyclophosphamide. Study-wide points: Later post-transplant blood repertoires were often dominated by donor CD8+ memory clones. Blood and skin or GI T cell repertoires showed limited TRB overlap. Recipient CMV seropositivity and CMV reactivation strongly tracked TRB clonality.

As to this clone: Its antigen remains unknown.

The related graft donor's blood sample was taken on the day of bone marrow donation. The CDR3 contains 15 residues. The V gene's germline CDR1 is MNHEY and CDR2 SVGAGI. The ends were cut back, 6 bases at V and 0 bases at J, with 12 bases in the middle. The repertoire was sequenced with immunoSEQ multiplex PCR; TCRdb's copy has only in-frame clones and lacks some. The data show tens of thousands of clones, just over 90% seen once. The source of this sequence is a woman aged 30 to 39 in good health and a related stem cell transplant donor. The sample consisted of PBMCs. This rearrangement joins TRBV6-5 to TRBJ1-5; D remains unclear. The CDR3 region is CASRQDMYSNQPQHF. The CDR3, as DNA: TGTGCCAGCAGACAAGACATGTATAGCAATCAGCCCCAGCATTTT.